Listed below are T cell receptor beta chains from one sample, sequenced in a study of spatial heterogeneity in lung cancer. TCRdb fed the 5' RACE reads into MiXCR, producing one record per CDR3 protein. The sample yields fewer than 20,000 distinct CDR3 sequences, roughly a fifth seen once. Sequencing used PBMCs, obtained at surgery. Every receptor here comes from a male donor with early-stage non-small cell lung cancer. Both conserved end residues are part of each CDR3. The D gene is left open where the match is weak. Clone sizes are given selectively: once, few, many, or a class where the clone is expanded.

cdr3_nt cdr3_aa j_call clone_size v_call d_call
TGTGCCGGCGCCGAAAATGAGCAGTTCTTC CAGAENEQFF TRBJ2-1 . TRBV7-9 .
TGTGCCAGCAGCTTAGGCAGCGCCCAAGAGACCCAGTACTTC CASSLGSAQETQYF TRBJ2-5 few TRBV13 .
TGTGCCAGCAGCGAGGGGGCCCATAGCCAAGAGACCCAGTACTTC CASSEGAHSQETQYF TRBJ2-5 . TRBV2 TRBD1
TGCGCCAGCTGTAGCGGGTGGGGGCGGGCGAACACTGAAGCTTTCTTT CASCSGWGRANTEAFF TRBJ1-1 many TRBV23-1 .
TGTGCCAGCAGCTCGGGACTAGCGGGTAACACCGGGGAGCTGTTTTTT CASSSGLAGNTGELFF TRBJ2-2 medium-sized TRBV7-9 TRBD2
TGTGCCAGCAGTTACTCTCCCACTACCTACAATGAGCAGTTCTTC CASSYSPTTYNEQFF TRBJ2-1 . TRBV6-5 .
TGTGCCAGCAGTGAATTGCAGGGCGGCACTGGGGCCAACGTCCTGACTTTC CASSELQGGTGANVLTF TRBJ2-6 medium-sized TRBV6-1 .
TGTGCCAGCAGTTGGGGCAAGAGGGCTGAAGCTTTCTTT CASSWGKRAEAFF TRBJ1-1 . TRBV27 .
TGCAGTGCAACGGGACTAGCGGGGGGTCCGGAGCAGTTCTTC CSATGLAGGPEQFF TRBJ2-1 few TRBV20-1 TRBD2
TGTGCCAGCAGCCAAGTACGGGATACGCAGTATTTT CASSQVRDTQYF TRBJ2-3 . TRBV3-1 .
TGTGCTAGTGGTTTGGGCGACGGTTACAATGAGCAGTTCTTC CASGLGDGYNEQFF TRBJ2-1 few TRBV12-5 .
TGTGCTAGTGGTTTGTCTCTCGGGACTCACACTGAAGCTTTCTTT CASGLSLGTHTEAFF TRBJ1-1 . TRBV12-5 .
TGTGCCAGCAGTCCTCGAGCGGGCGGGGAGCTGTTTTTT CASSPRAGGELFF TRBJ2-2 many TRBV6-1 .
TGTGCCAGCAGCTTAGATCCCGGCACAGAGACCCAGTACTTC CASSLDPGTETQYF TRBJ2-5 medium-sized TRBV11-2 .
TGTGCCATCAGTGAAGGCTCTGGGAACAGGGGGTTGGAGACCCAGTACTTC CAISEGSGNRGLETQYF TRBJ2-5 medium-sized TRBV10-3 TRBD1
TGTGCCAGTAGGCCGGGACAGGGGCCAGATACGCAGTATTTT CASRPGQGPDTQYF TRBJ2-3 . TRBV19 TRBD1
TGTGCCAGCAGAGACAGGGGAGCGGACTATGGCTACACCTTC CASRDRGADYGYTF TRBJ1-2 . TRBV2 TRBD1
TGTGCCAGCAGTTTATCCCTAAATTTGGGTCCGTACTACGAGCAGTACTTC CASSLSLNLGPYYEQYF TRBJ2-7 few TRBV27 .
TGCGCCAGCAGCTCTGGGACAGACATCTATGGCTACACCTTC CASSSGTDIYGYTF TRBJ1-2 many TRBV5-1 TRBD1
TGTGCTAGTGGTTTGAACGGTCTTTACGAGCAGTACTTC CASGLNGLYEQYF TRBJ2-7 many TRBV12-5 .
TGCAGTGCTAGGGGACAGGGGGTATTACGTCAGTACAATGAGCAGTTCTTC CSARGQGVLRQYNEQFF TRBJ2-1 many TRBV20-1 TRBD1
TGTGCCAGCAGCTTGGACGGGACAGGGGGATATCAGCAGTACTTC CASSLDGTGGYQQYF TRBJ2-7 few TRBV5-5 TRBD1
TGTGCCAGCAGACTCAGGACAGTGAGCACAGATACGCAGTATTTT CASRLRTVSTDTQYF TRBJ2-3 . TRBV2 .
TGTGCCAGCAGCCCGAGGGGGTCGGACGAGCAGTACTTC CASSPRGSDEQYF TRBJ2-7 many TRBV7-9 .
TGTGCCAGTAGTAAAACCGGGACAGGGGGATCAGCTAACTATGGCTACACCTTC CASSKTGTGGSANYGYTF TRBJ1-2 few TRBV19 TRBD1
TGTGCCAGCAGCGAAGGACAGGGGGCGGGTGGCTACACCTTC CASSEGQGAGGYTF TRBJ1-2 . TRBV13 TRBD1
TGCAGTGCTAGAGACCCCAAAGGGCCAGGGGGCACCTCTGGGGCCAACGTCCTGACTTTC CSARDPKGPGGTSGANVLTF TRBJ2-6 . TRBV20-1 TRBD1
TGTGCCAGCAGCTTCCAGGGGGCCCGAGGGGAAGCTTTCTTT CASSFQGARGEAFF TRBJ1-1 many TRBV6-4 TRBD1
TGTGCCAGCAGTCCGGGAAATAACTATGGCTACACCTTC CASSPGNNYGYTF TRBJ1-2 . TRBV12-3/TRBV12-4 .
TGTGCCAGCAGCATCCCATCCCGGGGCCAGAATGAAAAACTGTTTTTT CASSIPSRGQNEKLFF TRBJ1-4 few TRBV3-1 .
TGTGCCAGCAGCTTATTCCCTCCTTTAGGCTACACCTTC CASSLFPPLGYTF TRBJ1-2 hyperexpanded TRBV7-3 .
TGTGCCATCAGTGGGACAGGTAACAATGAGCAGTTCTTC CAISGTGNNEQFF TRBJ2-1 . TRBV10-3 TRBD1
TGTGCCAGCAGCACGACCGGCGGGGACACCGGGGAGCTGTTTTTT CASSTTGGDTGELFF TRBJ2-2 few TRBV11-3 .
TGTGCCAGCAGCCCCCCGGGTGTTCGGAGGGGCACAGATACGCAGTATTTT CASSPPGVRRGTDTQYF TRBJ2-3 few TRBV27 .
TGTGCCAGCAGCTTTATAGGGAGCACCTACGAGCAGTACTTC CASSFIGSTYEQYF TRBJ2-7 few TRBV7-3 .
TGTGCCTGGGAGTGGCCCTCCACGGAGGGGGAGGCTTTCTTT CAWEWPSTEGEAFF TRBJ1-1 few TRBV30 .
TGTGCCAGCAGCCCCACCCTAGGTAGCAATGAGCAGTTCTTC CASSPTLGSNEQFF TRBJ2-1 few TRBV7-3 .
TGCGCCAGCAGCCAAGCCGAGACAACCAGCTCCTACGAGCAGTACTTC CASSQAETTSSYEQYF TRBJ2-7 . TRBV4-1 .
TGTGCCAGCAGCCCGGGAAACAATGAGCAGTTCTTC CASSPGNNEQFF TRBJ2-1 many TRBV11-3 .
TGTGCCAGCAGTGTTCAACACGGGACCTACGAGCAGTACTTC CASSVQHGTYEQYF TRBJ2-7 many TRBV6-4 .
TGTGCCAGCAGCTCCGGACAGGGTTATCAGCCCCAGCATTTT CASSSGQGYQPQHF TRBJ1-5 . TRBV7-2 TRBD1
TGTGCCAGCAGCCGGGTTTACTCTGGGGCCAACGTCCTGACTTTC CASSRVYSGANVLTF TRBJ2-6 many TRBV7-6 .
TGTGCCAGCAGCATCTCCCCACTAGCGGGGATCCATGAGCAGTTCTTC CASSISPLAGIHEQFF TRBJ2-1 . TRBV9 TRBD2
TGCAGTGCTAGAGCCGGGGCCTCCTATGGCTACACCTTC CSARAGASYGYTF TRBJ1-2 many TRBV20-1 .
TGCGCCAGCAGTGGGACCCGAGCCACTGAAGCTTTCTTT CASSGTRATEAFF TRBJ1-1 many TRBV10-2 .
TGTGCCAGCAGCAAACAGGGGGCGGAACAGCCCCAGCATTTT CASSKQGAEQPQHF TRBJ1-5 . TRBV5-4 TRBD1
TGTGCCAGCAGTGACTCCCCGATTAATTCACCCCTCCACTTT CASSDSPINSPLHF TRBJ1-6 few TRBV6-4 .
TGTGCCAGCACCGTGGGGCGGAGCTATAATTCACCCCTCCACTTT CASTVGRSYNSPLHF TRBJ1-6 . TRBV7-2 .
TGTGCCAGCAGCTGGGTAGAGGGGCCAAGCGGCCGATATGGCTACACCTTC CASSWVEGPSGRYGYTF TRBJ1-2 medium-sized TRBV7-9 .
TGTGCCAGCTCACCGCTGACTAGCGGGGGGGCCGCAGATACGCAGTATTTT CASSPLTSGGAADTQYF TRBJ2-3 many TRBV18 TRBD2
. CASSLNTGSCFF TRBJ2-2 . TRBV9 .
TGTGCCAGCAGCCCGGGACTAGCGGGTACTACGCAGTATTTT CASSPGLAGTTQYF TRBJ2-3 many TRBV4-2 TRBD2